This T cell receptor beta chain was found in a study of blood T cell repertoires in COVID-19. TCRdb keeps only in-frame clones here, not all; method: immunoSEQ multiplex PCR. The data contain around 30,000 clones, roughly 90% of them singletons. The CDR3 has 15 amino acids. V lost 5 bases and J 2 bases, leaving 16 bases between the germline ends. Germline lookup yields CDR1 MDHEN and CDR2 SYDVKM. The source of this sequence is a woman between 35 and 50 years old with active or convalescent COVID-19. The chain carries TRBV28 and TRBJ2-7; a weak D match, TRBD1 (6 bases). Sequenced sample: peripheral blood. CDR3 residues: CASSEQGNRPYEQYF. The CDR3 region has the DNA TGTGCCAGCAGTGAACAGGGAAACCGTCCCTACGAGCAGTACTTC.